These 10 T cell receptor beta chains were all obtained from the same sample, sequenced in a study of T-cell reconstitution after alpha-beta-depleted transplantation in children. It was with unique molecular identifiers that the TCRbeta library was prepared. Each CDR3 protein gets one entry after TCRdb re-called the PCR reads with MiXCR. This table has a few hundred thousand distinct CDR3 sequences, about an eighth appearing once. The specimen comprised PBMCs, mostly from graft donor cells, sampled 360 days after TCRalphabeta/CD19-depleted stem cell transplant. These receptors originate from a male patient younger than 18 who had a stem cell transplant for acute myeloid leukemia, so the T cells may come from the graft donor.

The table lists this clonotype with a few counts. The chain links TRBV7-8 to TRBJ2-1, with TRBD2 as a possible D gene (6 bases). The CDR3 extends over 15 amino acids. Between the trimmed V and J ends, which lost 3 bases and 8 bases, there was a span of 17 bases. Germline-derived CDR1 and CDR2 are SGHVS and FQNEAQ. The CDR3 sequence is CASSLGLHLLDEQFF. The DNA for the CDR3 is TGTGCCAGCAGCTTGGGACTTCATCTTCTGGATGAGCAGTTCTTC.

As concerns this clonotype: The junction differs from germline at one of its ends, possibly a read error. This chain links TRBV29-1 with TRBJ2-1, with D possibly matching TRBD1 (5 bases). The CDR3 consists of 12 residues. Germline-derived CDR1 and CDR2 are SQVTM and ANQGSEA. CDR3 DNA: TGCAGCGATGGACACTATTACATTGAGCAGTTCTTC. It yields the protein CSDGHYYIEQFF.

This clonotype was observed a few times. CDR3 bases: TGTGCCAGCAGTTTCTACAGGGTTCTCCTCACAGATACGCAGTATTTT. Translating gives CASSFYRVLLTDTQYF. V and J are TRBV28 and TRBJ2-3; D might be TRBD1 (6 bases). The V end lost 3 bases, the J end lost 2 bases, and 15 bases lay between the germline ends. Germline V gives CDR1 MDHEN, CDR2 SYDVKM. This CDR3 is 16 amino acids long.

The genes are TRBV6-2 or TRBV6-3 and TRBJ2-1, with 9 bases matching TRBD2. The CDR3 is made up of 14 amino acids. In germline, CDR1 is MNHEY, CDR2 SVGEGT. Trimming at V came to 6 bases and at J to 6 bases, leaving 6 bases not matched to a gene. The DNA of the CDR3 is TGTGCCAGCAGATTGCGGGAGGGCACCAATGAGCAGTTCTTC. It yields the protein CASRLREGTNEQFF.

This clonotype was counted at least ten times. The V call is TRBV2, the J call TRBJ2-3, with D tentatively TRBD2 (5 bases). Germline CDR1 is SNHLY and CDR2 is FYNNEI. The CDR3 sequence is 14 residues long. V dropped 4 bases and J dropped 4 bases, with 12 bases sitting between them. The DNA of the CDR3 is TGTGCCAGCAGTGGAGGGAGCGCCCCAGATACGCAGTATTTT. It yields the protein CASSGGSAPDTQYF.

The chain links TRBV14 to TRBJ2-1, with 10 bases fitting TRBD2. Germline CDR1 reads SGHDN; CDR2 reads FVKESK. The CDR3 is 16 amino acids. Trimming at V came to 4 bases and at J to 7 bases, leaving 10 bases not matched to a gene. The CDR3 sequence is CASSPGAGGPRNEQFF. The CDR3 bases are TGTGCCAGCAGCCCGGGAGCGGGAGGGCCACGGAATGAGCAGTTCTTC.

V is TRBV7-2 and J is TRBJ2-7; no reliable D call. V was pared by 6 bases and J by 0 bases, with 12 bases between. The CDR3 length is 14 residues. Germline loops: CDR1 SGHTA, CDR2 FQGNSA. In DNA, the CDR3 is TGTGCCAGCAGAAAGGACCTACTCTCCTACGAGCAGTACTTC. As protein: CASRKDLLSYEQYF. Using reference TRBV7-2 and TRBJ2-7 for the parts outside the CDR3, the full variable domain is GAGVSQSPSNKVTEKGKDVELRCDPISGHTALYWYRQSLGQGLEFLIYFQGNSAPDKSGLPSDRFSAERTGGSVSTLTIQRTQQEDSAVYLCASRKDLLSYEQYFGPGTRLTVT.

This clonotype was recorded at least ten times. J is TRBJ2-7 and V is TRBV25-1, with D possibly called TRBD1 or TRBD2 (5 bases each). V lost 3 bases and J lost 12, with 21 bases in between. CDR1 is MGHDK, CDR2 SYGVNS, per germline. The CDR3 has 14 amino acids. The CDR3 sequence: CASSDPGRALFLYF. CDR3 DNA sequence: TGTGCCAGCAGTGACCCGGGACGGGCCTTATTTCTGTACTTC.

This clonotype has at least ten counts. The chain couples TRBV20-1 to TRBJ2-7, with D possibly matching TRBD1 (5 bases). CDR1 is DFQATT, CDR2 SNEGSKA, per germline (reference sequence). This CDR3 contains 16 residues. Trimming took 0 bases from V and 5 from J, leaving 20 bases between them. CDR3: CSARDQGGHRFDEQYF. DNA for the CDR3: TGCAGTGCTAGAGATCAGGGTGGGCACAGGTTTGACGAGCAGTACTTC.

On this clonotype itself: Sequence at one end of the junction differs from germline and may be a read error. V gene TRBV4-2 combines with J gene TRBJ2-1; 9 bases are a match to TRBD2. The germline CDR1 and CDR2 sequences are LGHNA and YNFKEQ. CDR3 length equals 16 residues. CDR3 amino acids: CASSTLAGSSYNGQFF. CDR3 nucleotide sequence: TGTGCCAGCAGCACGCTAGCGGGGAGCTCCTACAATGGGCAGTTCTTC.